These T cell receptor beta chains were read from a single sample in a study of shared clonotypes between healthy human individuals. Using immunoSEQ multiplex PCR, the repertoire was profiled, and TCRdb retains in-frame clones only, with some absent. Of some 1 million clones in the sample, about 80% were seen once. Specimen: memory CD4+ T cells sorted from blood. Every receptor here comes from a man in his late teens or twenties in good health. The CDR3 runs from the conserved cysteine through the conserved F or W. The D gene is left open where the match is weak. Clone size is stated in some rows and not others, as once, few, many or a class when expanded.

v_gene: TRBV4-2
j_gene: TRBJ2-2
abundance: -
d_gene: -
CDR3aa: CASSLVQTNTGELFF
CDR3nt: TGTGCCAGCAGCTTGGTACAGACAAACACCGGGGAGCTGTTTTTT

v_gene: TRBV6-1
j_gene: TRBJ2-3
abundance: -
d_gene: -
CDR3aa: CAVKEEGRGDTQYF
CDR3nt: TGTGCCGTAAAGGAGGAGGGACGGGGAGATACGCAGTATTTT

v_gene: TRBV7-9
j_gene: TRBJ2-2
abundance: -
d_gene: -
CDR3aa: CASRSGQNTGELFF
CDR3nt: TGTGCCAGCAGATCCGGACAGAACACCGGGGAGCTGTTTTTT

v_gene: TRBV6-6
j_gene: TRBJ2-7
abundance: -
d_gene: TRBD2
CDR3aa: CASSPGLAAYEQYF
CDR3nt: TGTGCCAGCAGCCCCGGACTAGCGGCTTACGAGCAGTACTTC

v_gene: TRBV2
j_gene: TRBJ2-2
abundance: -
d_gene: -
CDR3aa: CASRERQLMRGGELFF
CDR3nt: TGTGCCAGCAGAGAGCGACAGTTGATGCGTGGCGGGGAGCTGTTTTTT

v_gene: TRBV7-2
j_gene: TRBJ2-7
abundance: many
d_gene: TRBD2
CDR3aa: CASSLDSGGSYEQYF
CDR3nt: TGTGCCAGCAGCTTAGACAGCGGGGGGAGCTACGAGCAGTACTTC

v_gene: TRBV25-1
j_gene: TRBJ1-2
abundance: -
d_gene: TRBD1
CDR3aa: CASTGGYGYTF
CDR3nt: TGTGCCAGCACAGGGGGCTATGGCTACACCTTC

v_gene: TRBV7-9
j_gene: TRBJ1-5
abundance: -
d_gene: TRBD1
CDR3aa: CASSSGGGNNQPQHF
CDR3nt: TGTGCCAGCAGCTCAGGGGGAGGGAACAATCAGCCCCAGCATTTT

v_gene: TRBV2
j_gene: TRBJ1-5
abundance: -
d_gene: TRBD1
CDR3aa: CASSEEGALQPQHF
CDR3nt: TGTGCCAGCAGTGAAGAGGGGGCCCTTCAGCCCCAGCATTTT

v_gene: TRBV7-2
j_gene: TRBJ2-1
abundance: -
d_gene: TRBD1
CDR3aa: CASSLASAGGPFF
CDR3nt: TGTGCCAGCAGCTTAGCGTCAGCAGGGGGCCCGTTCTTC

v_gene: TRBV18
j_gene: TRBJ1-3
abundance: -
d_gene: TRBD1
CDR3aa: CASSPVDRAASGNTIYF
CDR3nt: TGTGCCAGCTCACCGGTGGACAGGGCAGCCTCTGGAAACACCATATATTTT

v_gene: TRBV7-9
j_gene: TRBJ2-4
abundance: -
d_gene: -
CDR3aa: CASSGADSFAKNIQYF
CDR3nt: TGTGCCAGCAGCGGGGCCGACAGTTTTGCCAAAAACATTCAGTACTTC

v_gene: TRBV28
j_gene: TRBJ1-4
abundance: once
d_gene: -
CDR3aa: CASSLYGASTNEKLFF
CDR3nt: TGTGCCAGCAGTCTTTATGGGGCCTCAACTAATGAAAAACTGTTTTTT

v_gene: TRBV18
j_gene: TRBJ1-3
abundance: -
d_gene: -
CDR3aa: CASSSGPPSSGNTIYF
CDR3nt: TGTGCCAGCTCATCGGGACCGCCTAGCTCTGGAAACACCATATATTTT

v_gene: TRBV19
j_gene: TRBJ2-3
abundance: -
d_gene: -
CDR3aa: CASTQTYTDTQYF
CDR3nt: TGTGCCAGTACCCAAACATACACAGATACGCAGTATTTT

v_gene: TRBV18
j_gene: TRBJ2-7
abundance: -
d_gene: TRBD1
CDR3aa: CASSPGQGGGYEQYF
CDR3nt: TGTGCCAGCTCACCGGGACAGGGGGGAGGGTACGAGCAGTACTTC

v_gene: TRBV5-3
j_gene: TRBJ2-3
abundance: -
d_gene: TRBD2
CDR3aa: CARTQSRGDATDTQYF
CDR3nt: TGTGCCAGAACCCAATCGCGGGGGGACGCGACAGATACGCAGTATTTT